Included here is one T cell receptor beta chain sequence, with context. The antigen remains undetermined. This table comes from immunoSEQ multiplex PCR, and its TCRdb copy is limited to in-frame clones, with some not included. The sample has around 310,000 clones, 80% seen once; the top ten hold 5.5% to 8%. This specimen belongs to a study of cytotoxic CD8 clonotypes in ibrutinib-treated CLL. Study findings and constraints: Starting clonality was above that of age-matched healthy donors and tracked circulating CD8+ T-cell counts.

Trimming at V came to 5 bases and at J to 3 bases, leaving 3 bases not matched to a gene. Per the germline V gene, CDR1 is MNHEY and CDR2 is SMNVEV (reference sequence). The CDR3 has 15 amino acids. The sequencing used PBMCs, collected before ibrutinib treatment. This chain links TRBV27 with TRBJ2-7; 14 bases are shared with TRBD2. The TCR originated in a human donor with chronic lymphocytic leukemia. CDR3 region: CASSGGLAGVYEQYF. CDR3 nucleotides: TGTGCCAGCAGTGGGGGACTAGCGGGAGTCTACGAGCAGTACTTC.